The clone carrying this T cell receptor beta chain was detected a few times. These data originate in a study of T cells in Graves' hyperthyroidism and ophthalmopathy. In making diagnoses, clinical symptoms, serum thyroxine and TRAb, thyroid ultrasound and orbital computed tomography were all used. Trimming removed 6 bases from V and 15 bases from J, with 15 bases in between. The CDR3 contains 12 residues. Amplification targeted TCR beta CDR3 regions from RNA transcripts. HTBI primers were employed in a first-round RT-PCR of the TCR CDR3. MiXCR, run by TCRdb on the multiplex PCR reads, gives a single entry per CDR3 protein. Altogether roughly 400,000 distinct CDR3 sequences are present, over 12% being singletons, with the ten largest covering approximately 29%.

The origin of this receptor is a man in his forties or fifties with Graves' ophthalmopathy. The rearrangement joins TRBV12-3 or TRBV12-4 to TRBJ2-6; no reliable D call. The sample was blood. CDR3 amino acids: CASSRDLLPLTF. The CDR3 DNA sequence: TGTGCCAGCAGCCGAGACCTTCTTCCCCTGACTTTC.